The 2 T cell receptor beta chains reported below all come from one sample, sequenced in a study of blood T cells in healthy people across ages (dated by TCRdb to about 2015). Library prep was done by 5' RACE. Sequencing relied on an Illumina HiSeq 2500. A second PCR of about 6 to 11 cycles was performed with a sample-barcoded 5' primer and a J-beta primer mix. TCRdb reanalyzed the raw reads on its own, using fastp at Q25 for trimming and MiXCR for clone calling, and kept in-frame beta chains. Under each unique CDR3 protein, matching rows form one entry showing the most common genes and DNA. In all, the sample holds some 1.5 million distinct CDR3 sequences, and roughly 27% of those were seen once. The ten most abundant clones make up roughly 8% of the sample. Sequencing was performed on blood. These receptors all stem from a woman in her twenties or thirties in good health.

This clonotype turned up a few times. The chain links TRBV28 to TRBJ2-1, with 10 bases identical to TRBD2. Germline V gene lookup returns CDR1 MDHEN and CDR2 SYDVKM. V lost 4 bases to trimming and J lost 7 bases; unmatched junction nucleotides: 7. The length of the CDR3 is 15 residues. The CDR3 coding sequence is TGTGCCAGCAGTTATAGTACTAGCGGGGCGAATGAGCAGTTCTTC. Translated, it gives CASSYSTSGANEQFF.

The chain couples TRBV12-3 or TRBV12-4 to TRBJ1-4; possible D gene TRBD1, 6 bases. The CDR3 totals 14 residues. Trimming removed 5 bases at V and 2 bases at J, with 9 bases between. The CDR3 loop reads CASSRTDTNEKLFF. The CDR3 nucleotides read TGTGCCAGCAGTCGGACAGATACTAATGAAAAACTGTTTTTT.